This T cell receptor beta chain was captured in a study of regulatory T cells in long-lasting Graves disease. Study-wide context: Graves' patients who were just diagnosed had used antithyroid drugs for under 3 months.

The CDR3 sequence is 16 residues long. Germline V gene sequence: CDR1 SGHDN, CDR2 FVKESK. V was shortened by 0 bases and J by 8 bases, with 16 bases between the two germline ends. According to the study, TCR beta libraries were built with iRepertoire HTBI primers and CDR3-region Arm-PCR. TCRdb redid the calling of the multiplex PCR reads with MiXCR, one entry per CDR3 protein. The table has some 460,000 distinct CDR3 sequences, 16% seen once. Described time point: newly diagnosed GD, antithyroid drugs for less than 3 months. Following extraction of RNA from PBMCs, that RNA was used to make the TCR library. These data were likewise used in another study, on T cells in Graves' hyperthyroidism and ophthalmopathy.

Sample: peripheral blood mononuclear cells (PBMCs), taken at new diagnosis, from a patient treated with antithyroid drugs. The gene calls are TRBV14 and TRBJ1-4, with D tentatively TRBD1 (5 bases). This receptor was taken from a man in his forties with Graves disease. The CDR3 DNA reads as TGTGCCAGCAGCCAAGATATGGGGACGTGGATGGAAAAACTGTTTTTT. Its translation is CASSQDMGTWMEKLFF.